In its sample, the clone carrying this T cell receptor (beta chain) was seen a few times. What it binds is unknown. The data derive from a study of T cell responses to AZD1222 COVID-19 vaccine. Findings of the study overall: Clonal diversity was possibly underestimated, and white British individuals and females predominated among donors.

The table came from immunoSEQ multiplex PCR; TCRdb's copy has only in-frame clones and leaves some out. The table shows approximately 120,000 clones, with around 90% occurring only once. The length of the CDR3 is 16 residues. From germline, CDR1 is MDHEN and CDR2 SYDVKM. V gave up 7 bases and J gave up 0 bases; unmatched junction bases: 8. The chain links TRBV28 to TRBJ2-3; 9 bases are a match to TRBD2. This receptor was obtained from an adult in good health. Material: peripheral blood, obtained on day 0 of AZD1222 vaccination. In DNA form, the CDR3 reads TGTGCCAGCAAGACTAGCGGAGAAATTAGCACAGATACGCAGTATTTT. This gives the protein CASKTSGEISTDTQYF.